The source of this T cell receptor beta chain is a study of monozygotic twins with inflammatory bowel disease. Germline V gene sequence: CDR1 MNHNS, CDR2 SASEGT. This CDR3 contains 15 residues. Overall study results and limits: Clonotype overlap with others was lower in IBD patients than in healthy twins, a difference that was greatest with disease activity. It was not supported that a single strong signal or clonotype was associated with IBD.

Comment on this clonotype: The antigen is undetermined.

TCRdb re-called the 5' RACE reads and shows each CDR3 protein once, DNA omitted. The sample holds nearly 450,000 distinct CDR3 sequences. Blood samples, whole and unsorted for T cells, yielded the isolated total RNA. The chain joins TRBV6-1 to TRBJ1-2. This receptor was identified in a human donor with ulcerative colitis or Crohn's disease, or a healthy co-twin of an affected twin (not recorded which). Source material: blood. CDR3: CASSEQEVPYYGYTF.